This T cell receptor (beta chain) was captured by sequencing in a study of PD-L1 blockade in urothelial cancer. Study overall: Patients' histories included 0 to 3 prior chemotherapy regimens.

Time point: pretreatment peripheral blood. This table comes from immunoSEQ multiplex PCR, and its TCRdb copy is limited to in-frame clones, with some not included. Here the sample spans 50,000 or so clones, roughly four fifths being singletons. The CDR3 runs 15 residues. V shed 5 bases, J shed 5 bases, and the junction held 3 bases outside the gene matches. Per the germline V gene, CDR1 is SEHNR and CDR2 is FQNEAQ (reference sequence). The TCR sequence derives from a man aged 70-80 years with urothelial cancer. The source material was PBMCs, sampled around atezolizumab (anti-PD-L1) treatment. The chain combines TRBV7-9 with TRBJ2-1; TRBD2 matches 13 bases. CDR3 protein: CASSPGTSGNNEQFF. The DNA for the CDR3 is TGTGCCAGCAGCCCCGGGACTAGCGGGAACAATGAGCAGTTCTTC.